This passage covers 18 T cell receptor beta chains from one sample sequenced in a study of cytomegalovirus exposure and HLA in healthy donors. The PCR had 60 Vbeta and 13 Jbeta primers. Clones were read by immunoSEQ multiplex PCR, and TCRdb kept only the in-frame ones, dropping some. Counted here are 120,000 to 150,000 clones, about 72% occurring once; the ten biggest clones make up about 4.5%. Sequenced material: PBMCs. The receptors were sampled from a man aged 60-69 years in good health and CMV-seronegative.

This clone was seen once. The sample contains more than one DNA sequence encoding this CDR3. As DNA, the CDR3 is TGCGGAGGGGGGGGAAATACGCAGTATTTT. Amino acid sequence: CGGGGNTQYF. The chain couples TRBV29-1 to TRBJ2-3, with D possibly being TRBD2 (7 bases). This CDR3 is 10 amino acids long. CDR1 is SQVTM and CDR2 is ANQGSEA in the germline V gene.

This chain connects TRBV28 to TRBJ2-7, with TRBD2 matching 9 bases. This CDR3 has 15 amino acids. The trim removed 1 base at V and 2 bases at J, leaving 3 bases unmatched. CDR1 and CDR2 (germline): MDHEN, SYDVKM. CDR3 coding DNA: TGTGCCAGCAGTTTATCCGCGGGAGGGACCTACGAGCAGTACTTC. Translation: CASSLSAGGTYEQYF.

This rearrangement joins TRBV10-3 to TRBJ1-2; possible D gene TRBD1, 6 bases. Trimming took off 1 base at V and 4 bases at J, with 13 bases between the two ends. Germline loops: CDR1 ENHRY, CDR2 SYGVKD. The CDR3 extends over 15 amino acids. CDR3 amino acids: CAISELEQGPYGYTF. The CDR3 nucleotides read TGTGCCATCAGTGAGTTGGAACAGGGTCCCTATGGCTACACCTTC.

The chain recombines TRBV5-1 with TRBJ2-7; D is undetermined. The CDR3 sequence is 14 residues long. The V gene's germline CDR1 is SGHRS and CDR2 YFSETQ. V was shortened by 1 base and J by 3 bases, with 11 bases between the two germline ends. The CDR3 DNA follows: TGCGCCAGCAGCTTGACCCAGGCCGTCTACGAGCAGTACTTC. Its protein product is CASSLTQAVYEQYF.

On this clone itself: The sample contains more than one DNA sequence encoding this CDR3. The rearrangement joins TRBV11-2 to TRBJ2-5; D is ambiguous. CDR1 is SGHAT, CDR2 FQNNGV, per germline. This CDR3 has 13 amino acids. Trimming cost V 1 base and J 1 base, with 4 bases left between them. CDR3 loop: CASSLGGQETQYF. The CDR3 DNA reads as TGTGCCAGCAGCTTAGGAGGCCAAGAGACCCAGTACTTC.

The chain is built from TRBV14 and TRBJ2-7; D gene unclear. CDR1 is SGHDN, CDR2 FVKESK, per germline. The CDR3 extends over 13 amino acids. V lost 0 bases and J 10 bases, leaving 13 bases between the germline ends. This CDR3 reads CASSQDKWAKQYF. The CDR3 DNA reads TGTGCCAGCAGCCAAGATAAATGGGCTAAACAGTACTTC.

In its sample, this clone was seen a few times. This CDR3 is CASSSGTSGYTDTQYF. The CDR3 DNA is TGTGCCAGTAGCTCCGGGACTAGCGGGTACACAGATACGCAGTATTTT. The chain couples TRBV19 to TRBJ2-3; TRBD2 aligns across 12 bases. This CDR3 has 16 residues. Per the germline V gene, CDR1 is LNHDA and CDR2 is SQIVND (reference sequence). The trim removed 6 bases at V and 2 bases at J, leaving 6 bases unmatched.

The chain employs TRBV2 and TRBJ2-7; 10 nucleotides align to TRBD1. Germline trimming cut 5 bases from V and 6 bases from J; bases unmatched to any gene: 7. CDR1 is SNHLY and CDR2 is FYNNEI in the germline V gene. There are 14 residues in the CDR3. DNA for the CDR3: TGTGCCAGCAGTCCCTGGACAGGGGGGATCGAGCAGTACTTC. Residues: CASSPWTGGIEQYF.

The DNA for the CDR3 is TGTGCCAGCAGATTAGCCCCTCTAGGGGATGAGCAGTTCTTC. Amino acids: CASRLAPLGDEQFF. This sequence joins TRBV6-5 and TRBJ2-1; possible D gene TRBD1, 5 bases. Trimming took 6 bases from V and 8 from J, leaving 17 bases between them. The germline V gene has CDR1 MNHEY and CDR2 SVGAGI. The CDR3 sequence is 14 residues long.

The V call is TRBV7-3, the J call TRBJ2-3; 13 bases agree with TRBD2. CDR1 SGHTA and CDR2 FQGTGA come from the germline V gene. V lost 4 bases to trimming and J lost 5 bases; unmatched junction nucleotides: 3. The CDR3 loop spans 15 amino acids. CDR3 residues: CASSYGLAGVDTQYF. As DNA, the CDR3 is TGTGCCAGCAGCTATGGACTAGCGGGAGTAGATACGCAGTATTTT. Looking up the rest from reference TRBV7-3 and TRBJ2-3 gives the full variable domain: GAGVSQTPSNKVTEKGKYVELRCDPISGHTALYWYRQSLGQGPEFLIYFQGTGAADDSGLPNDRFFAVRPEGSVSTLKIQRTERGDSAVYLCASSYGLAGVDTQYFGPGTRLTVL.

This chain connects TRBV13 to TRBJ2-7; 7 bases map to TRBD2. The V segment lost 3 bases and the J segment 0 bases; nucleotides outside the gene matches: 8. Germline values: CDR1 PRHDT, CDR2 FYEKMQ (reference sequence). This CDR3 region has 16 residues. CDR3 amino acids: CASSLPNSGRSYEQYF. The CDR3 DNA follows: TGTGCCAGCAGCTTGCCTAATAGCGGGCGCTCCTACGAGCAGTACTTC.

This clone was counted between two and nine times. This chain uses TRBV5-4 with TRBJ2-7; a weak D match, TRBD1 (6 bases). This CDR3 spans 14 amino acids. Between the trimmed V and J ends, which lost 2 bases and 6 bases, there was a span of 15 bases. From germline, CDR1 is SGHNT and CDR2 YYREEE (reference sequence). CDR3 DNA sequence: TGTGCCAGCAGCTTAGGAACAGGGATGGGCGAGCAGTACTTC. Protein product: CASSLGTGMGEQYF.

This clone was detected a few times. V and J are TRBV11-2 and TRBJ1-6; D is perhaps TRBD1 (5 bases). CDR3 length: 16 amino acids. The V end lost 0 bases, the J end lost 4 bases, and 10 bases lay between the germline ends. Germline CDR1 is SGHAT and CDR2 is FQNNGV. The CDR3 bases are TGTGCCAGCAGCTTAGACAGGGTGGAGTATAATTCACCCCTCCACTTT. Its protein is CASSLDRVEYNSPLHF.

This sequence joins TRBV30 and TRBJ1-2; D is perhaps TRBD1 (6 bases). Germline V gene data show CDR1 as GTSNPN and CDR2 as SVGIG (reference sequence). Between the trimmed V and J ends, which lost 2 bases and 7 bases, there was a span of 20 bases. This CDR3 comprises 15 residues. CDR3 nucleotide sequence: TGTGCCTGGAGTCTGGGGGGGGCTGAAAATCTTGGCTACACCTTC. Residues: CAWSLGGAENLGYTF.

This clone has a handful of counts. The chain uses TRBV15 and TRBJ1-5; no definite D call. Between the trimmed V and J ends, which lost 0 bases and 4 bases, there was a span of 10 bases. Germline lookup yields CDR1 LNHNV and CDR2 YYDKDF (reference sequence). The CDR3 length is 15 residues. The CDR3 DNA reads TGTGCCACCAGCAGAGATGGGTCTAGGAATCAGCCCCAGCATTTT. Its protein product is CATSRDGSRNQPQHF.

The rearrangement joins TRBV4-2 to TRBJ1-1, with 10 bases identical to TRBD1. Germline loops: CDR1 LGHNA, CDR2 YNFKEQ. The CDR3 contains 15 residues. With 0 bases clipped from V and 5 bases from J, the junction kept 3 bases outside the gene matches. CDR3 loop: CASSQEGQGRTEAFF. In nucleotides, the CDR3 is TGTGCCAGCAGCCAAGAGGGACAGGGGAGGACTGAAGCTTTCTTT.

The CDR3 loop is CASSSGSVLTDTQYF. In DNA, the CDR3 is TGTGCCAGCAGTAGCGGGAGCGTCCTCACAGATACGCAGTATTTT. The rearrangement links TRBV28 to TRBJ2-3; TRBD2 aligns across 8 bases. Trimming cost V 5 bases and J 2 bases; bases outside gene matches: 6. CDR1 and CDR2 from the germline V gene are MDHEN and SYDVKM. The length of the CDR3 is 15 residues.

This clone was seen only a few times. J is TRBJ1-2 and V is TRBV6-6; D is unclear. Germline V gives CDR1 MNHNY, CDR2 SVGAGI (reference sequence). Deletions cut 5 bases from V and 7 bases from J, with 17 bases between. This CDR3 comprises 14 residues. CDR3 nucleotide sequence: TGTGCCAGCAGTCAAGTAGTTCCAAATGGTGGCTACACCTTC. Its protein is CASSQVVPNGGYTF.